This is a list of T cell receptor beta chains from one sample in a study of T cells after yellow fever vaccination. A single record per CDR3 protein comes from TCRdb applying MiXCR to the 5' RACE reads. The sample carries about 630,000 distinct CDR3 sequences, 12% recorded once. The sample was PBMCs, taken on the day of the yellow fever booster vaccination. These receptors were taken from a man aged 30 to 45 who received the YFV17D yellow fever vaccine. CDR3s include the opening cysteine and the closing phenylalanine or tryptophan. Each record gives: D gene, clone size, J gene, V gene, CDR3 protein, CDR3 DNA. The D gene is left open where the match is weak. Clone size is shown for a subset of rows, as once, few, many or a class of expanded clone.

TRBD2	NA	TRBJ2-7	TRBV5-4	CASSSRESYEQYF	TGTGCCAGCAGCTCGCGGGAGTCGTACGAGCAGTACTTC
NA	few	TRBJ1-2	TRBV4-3	CASSQATTGADYGYTF	TGCGCCAGCAGCCAGGCGACAACTGGGGCCGACTATGGCTACACCTTC
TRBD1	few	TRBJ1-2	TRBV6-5	CASSYSAGGSYGYTF	TGTGCCAGCAGTTACTCGGCAGGGGGATCCTATGGCTACACCTTC
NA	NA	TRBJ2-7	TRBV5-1	CASSFTDSASYEQYF	TGCGCCAGCAGTTTTACGGACAGCGCCTCCTACGAGCAGTACTTC
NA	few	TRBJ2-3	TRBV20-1	CSAREPPGMQITDTQYF	TGCAGTGCTAGAGAGCCCCCCGGCATGCAAATCACAGATACGCAGTATTTT
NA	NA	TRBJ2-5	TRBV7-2	CASSSERETQYF	TGTGCCAGCAGCTCGGAACGAGAGACCCAGTACTTC
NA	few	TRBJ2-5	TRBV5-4	CASGIQVQETQYF	TGTGCCAGCGGAATACAGGTTCAAGAGACCCAGTACTTC
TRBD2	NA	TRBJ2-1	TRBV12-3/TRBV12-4	CASSRGTSNFF	TGTGCCAGCAGCCGCGGGACTAGCAATTTCTTC
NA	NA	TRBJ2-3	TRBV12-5	CASGLEASRTDTQYF	TGTGCTAGTGGTTTGGAAGCGTCCCGCACAGATACGCAGTATTTT
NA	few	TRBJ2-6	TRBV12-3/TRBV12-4	CASSQTWANVLTF	TGTGCCAGCAGCCAGACCTGGGCCAACGTCCTGACTTTC
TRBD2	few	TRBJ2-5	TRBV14	CASSPRETEETQYF	TGTGCCAGCAGCCCGCGGGAGACTGAAGAGACCCAGTACTTC
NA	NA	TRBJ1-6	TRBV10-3	CAISEANSPLHF	TGTGCCATCAGTGAGGCAAATTCACCCCTCCACTTT
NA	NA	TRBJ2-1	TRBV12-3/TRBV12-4	CASSLDRAPNEQFF	TGTGCCAGCAGTTTAGACAGGGCCCCCAATGAGCAGTTCTTC
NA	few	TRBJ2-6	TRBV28	CASTAPPSGANVLTF	TGTGCCAGCACAGCTCCCCCCTCTGGGGCCAACGTCCTGACTTTC
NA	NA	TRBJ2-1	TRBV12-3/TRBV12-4	CASRRTLGVSNEQFF	TGTGCCAGCAGACGAACATTAGGCGTCAGCAATGAGCAGTTCTTC
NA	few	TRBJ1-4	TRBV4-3	CASSQDHKGSLKKLFF	TGCGCCAGCAGCCAAGATCACAAGGGGAGTTTGAAAAAACTGTTTTTT
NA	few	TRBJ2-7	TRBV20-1	CSARDTDTEQYF	TGCAGTGCTAGAGATACGGACACGGAGCAGTACTTC
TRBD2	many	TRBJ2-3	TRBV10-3	CAISEERELTDTQYF	TGTGCCATCAGTGAGGAGCGGGAGCTCACAGATACGCAGTATTTT
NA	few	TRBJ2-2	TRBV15	CATSRERETGTDTGELFF	TGTGCCACCAGCAGAGAACGGGAGACCGGGACGGACACCGGGGAGCTGTTTTTT
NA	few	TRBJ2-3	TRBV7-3	CASSRGGHTDTQYF	TGTGCCAGCAGTCGAGGGGGACACACAGATACGCAGTATTTT
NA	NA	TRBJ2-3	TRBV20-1	CSASWGSGTDTQYF	TGCAGTGCTAGTTGGGGGTCCGGCACAGATACGCAGTATTTT
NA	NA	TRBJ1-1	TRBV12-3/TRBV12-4	CASSFQLTEAFF	TGTGCCAGCAGTTTCCAGCTCACTGAAGCTTTCTTT
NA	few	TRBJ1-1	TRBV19	CASSERGLADTEAFF	TGTGCCAGTAGTGAGCGGGGGCTGGCGGACACTGAAGCTTTCTTT
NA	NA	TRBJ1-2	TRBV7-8	CASSLGGTGYTF	TGTGCCAGCAGCTTAGGAGGGACGGGCTACACCTTC
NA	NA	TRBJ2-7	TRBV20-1	CSARGRRGYYEQYF	TGCAGTGCTAGAGGGAGACGGGGGTACTACGAGCAGTACTTC
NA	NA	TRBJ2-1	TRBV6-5	CASSFRASAPRLNEQFF	TGTGCCAGCAGTTTTAGGGCTAGCGCACCGAGGCTCAATGAGCAGTTCTTC
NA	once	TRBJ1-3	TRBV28	CASTEHSGNTIYF	TGTGCCAGCACAGAACACTCTGGAAACACCATATATTTT
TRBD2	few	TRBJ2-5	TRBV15	CATSRGPQSGEEVQETQYF	TGTGCCACCAGCAGGGGTCCCCAAAGCGGGGAAGAGGTCCAAGAGACCCAGTACTTC
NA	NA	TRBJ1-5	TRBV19	CASSLQYHQPQHF	TGTGCCAGTAGTTTGCAGTATCATCAGCCCCAGCATTTT
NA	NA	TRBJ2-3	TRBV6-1	CASRKQAVGTDTQYF	TGTGCCAGCAGGAAACAGGCGGTGGGCACAGATACGCAGTATTTT
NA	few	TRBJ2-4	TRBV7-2	CASSAQGGAKNIQYF	TGTGCCAGCAGCGCCCAAGGGGGTGCCAAAAACATTCAGTACTTC
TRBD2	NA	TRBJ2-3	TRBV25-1	CATGTNTDTQYF	TGTGCCACCGGGACTAACACAGATACGCAGTATTTT
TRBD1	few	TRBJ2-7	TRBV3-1	CASSRQGAGNEQYF	TGTGCCAGCAGCCGACAGGGGGCAGGGAACGAGCAGTACTTC
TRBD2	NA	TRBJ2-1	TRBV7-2	CASSSQLAGGDNEQFF	TGTGCCAGCAGCTCTCAACTAGCGGGAGGGGACAATGAGCAGTTCTTC
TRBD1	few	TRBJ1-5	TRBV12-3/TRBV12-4	CASSLSGGVNQPQHF	TGTGCCAGCAGTTTATCAGGGGGCGTCAATCAGCCCCAGCATTTT
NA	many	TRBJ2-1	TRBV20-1	CSAREGGAINEQFF	TGCAGTGCTAGAGAAGGCGGAGCCATAAATGAGCAGTTCTTC
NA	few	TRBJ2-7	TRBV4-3	CASSQDLQGSPNGEQYF	TGCGCCAGCAGCCAAGATCTACAGGGTAGTCCTAACGGGGAGCAGTACTTC
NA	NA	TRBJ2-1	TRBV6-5	CASSYSFRSNNEQFF	TGTGCCAGCAGTTACTCTTTCAGGTCGAACAATGAGCAGTTCTTC
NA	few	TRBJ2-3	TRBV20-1	CSAVVTDTQYF	TGCAGTGCGGTAGTAACAGATACGCAGTATTTT
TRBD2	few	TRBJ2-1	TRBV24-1	CATSDPSREGTYNEQFF	TGTGCCACCAGCGACCCCTCGCGGGAGGGGACCTACAATGAGCAGTTCTTC
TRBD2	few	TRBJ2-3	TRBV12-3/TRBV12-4	CASSLSVAGDADTQYF	TGTGCCAGCAGTTTAAGCGTTGCGGGAGATGCAGATACGCAGTATTTT